This T cell receptor (beta chain) emerged from a study of T cell responses to AZD1222 COVID-19 vaccine. Overall study findings and caveats: All repertoire sampling was performed exclusively after the peak T cell response.

Here immunoSEQ multiplex PCR was the method, and the copy in TCRdb shows in-frame clones only, minus some. The table shows 180,000 or so clones, with around 90% occurring only once. In regard to this clone: Its specificity is unknown.

Per the germline V gene, CDR1 is LGHDT and CDR2 is YNNKEL (reference sequence). The V and J ends lost 1 base and 5 bases respectively, with 8 bases between them. The CDR3 runs to 13 residues. The starting material was peripheral blood, obtained on day 0 of AZD1222 vaccination. The J gene is TRBJ2-5, the V gene TRBV3-1 (or the pseudogene TRBV3-2), with D uncertain. The clonotype comes from an adult in good health. CDR3: CASSQGHAETQYF. The CDR3, as DNA: TGTGCCAGCAGCCAAGGGCATGCCGAGACCCAGTACTTC.